One sample yielded the 5 T cell receptor beta chains listed below, sequenced in a study of blood T cell repertoires in COVID-19. Clones were sequenced by immunoSEQ multiplex PCR, and TCRdb holds only the in-frame ones, with some missing. The table includes approximately 88,000 clones, 75% to 80% detected once. Sequencing input: peripheral blood. The source is a man between 65 and 85 years old with COVID-19, enrolled during active disease.

V is TRBV18 and J is TRBJ2-2; 8 nucleotides line up with TRBD2. CDR1 is KGHSH, CDR2 LQKENI, per germline. V was clipped by 3 bases and J by 3 bases; unmatched bases: 3. CDR3 length: 15 amino acids. CDR3 nucleotides: TGTGCCAGCTCACCTGGACTAGCAGACACCGGGGAGCTGTTTTTT. Translation gives CASSPGLADTGELFF.

The chain employs TRBV19 and TRBJ2-7, with 11 bases lining up with TRBD1. After removal of 7 bases from V and 2 bases from J, the junction contained 10 bases not matched to a gene. CDR3 size: 16 residues. The germline V gene has CDR1 LNHDA and CDR2 SQIVND (reference sequence). CDR3: CASKGQGGLGTYEQYF. In nucleotides, the CDR3 is TGTGCCAGTAAGGGACAGGGGGGATTGGGCACCTACGAGCAGTACTTC.

The V gene is TRBV7-9, the J gene TRBJ2-1; the D gene is possibly TRBD2 (7 bases). V lost 6 bases, J lost 8 bases, and 17 bases lay in between. This CDR3 has 14 residues. The germline V gene encodes CDR1 SEHNR and CDR2 FQNEAQ (reference sequence). CDR3 DNA: TGTGCCAGCAGTTCCGGGGGGCACTGGGATGAGCAGTTCTTC. Residues: CASSSGGHWDEQFF.

J is TRBJ2-3 and V is TRBV5-5; D unresolved. Per germline, CDR1 SGHKS and CDR2 YYEKEE (reference sequence). This CDR3 comprises 12 residues. With 4 bases removed from V and 4 bases from J, the gap between germline ends came to 7 bases. In nucleotides, the CDR3 is TGTGCCAGCAGCCCGAACTCAGATACGCAGTATTTT. The encoded protein is CASSPNSDTQYF.

The table lists this clone with a count of one. The chain employs TRBV19 and TRBJ2-7; 10 nucleotides line up with TRBD1. The germline V gene has CDR1 LNHDA and CDR2 SQIVND (reference sequence). Trimming cost V 1 base and J 4 bases; bases outside gene matches: 4. The CDR3 consists of 15 residues. The CDR3: CASSIVTGQGYEQYF. CDR3 nucleotide sequence: TGTGCCAGTAGTATAGTAACGGGACAGGGGTACGAGCAGTACTTC.